Listed here are 5 T cell receptor beta chains from one sample, sequenced in a study of T cells after yellow fever vaccination. Each CDR3 protein gets one entry after TCRdb re-called the 5' RACE reads with MiXCR. This sample carries about 340,000 distinct CDR3 sequences, approximately 9% of them seen once, and the ten largest clones take over 15%. Specimen: PBMCs, collected on the day of the first yellow fever vaccination. These receptors were taken from a man aged 18 to 30 who received the YFV17D yellow fever vaccine.

This clonotype was counted at least ten times. The CDR3 region is CASSQQAGPYNEQFF. CDR3 in DNA: TGTGCCAGCAGCCAACAAGCGGGCCCCTACAATGAGCAGTTCTTC. The rearrangement links TRBV14 to TRBJ2-1; TRBD2 is a possible D gene (6 bases). The CDR3 length is 15 residues. The germline V gene has CDR1 SGHDN and CDR2 FVKESK. Trimming shortened V by 2 bases and J by 2 bases, and 10 bases separated the two germline ends. Together with reference TRBV14 and TRBJ2-1, the CDR3 gives the full variable domain: EAGVTQFPSHSVIEKGQTVTLRCDPISGHDNLYWYRRVMGKEIKFLLHFVKESKQDESGMPNNRFLAERTGGTYSTLKVQPAELEDSGVYFCASSQQAGPYNEQFFGPGTRLTVL.

This clonotype was observed a few times. V is TRBV11-2 and J is TRBJ1-2; D ambiguous. The CDR3 consists of 13 residues. CDR1 is SGHAT and CDR2 is FQNNGV in the germline V gene. The V gene lost 3 bases and the J gene lost 4 bases, with 9 bases spanning the gap. The CDR3 coding sequence is TGTGCCAGCAGCTTTAGCTCAGGCTATGGCTACACCTTC. It is translated as CASSFSSGYGYTF.

This chain uses TRBV20-1 with TRBJ2-3; TRBD2 aligns across 10 bases. The trim removed 5 bases at V and 2 bases at J, leaving 4 bases unmatched. The germline gives CDR1 DFQATT, CDR2 SNEGSKA (reference sequence). CDR3 size: 14 residues. CDR3 amino acids: CSALAGGNTDTQYF. The CDR3 bases are TGCAGTGCTTTAGCGGGGGGCAACACAGATACGCAGTATTTT.

This clonotype turned up a few times. The gene calls are TRBV14 and TRBJ2-5; D is perhaps TRBD2 (5 bases). Between the trimmed V and J ends, which lost 0 bases and 6 bases, there was a span of 11 bases. The CDR3 is 14 amino acids. From germline, CDR1 is SGHDN and CDR2 FVKESK. DNA for the CDR3: TGTGCCAGCAGCCAAGAGAGAGGGTTAAAGACCCAGTACTTC. This codes for CASSQERGLKTQYF.

The CDR3 loop is CASGPQASNYGYTF. The CDR3 DNA follows: TGCGCCAGCGGACCCCAAGCTTCTAACTATGGCTACACCTTC. The V call is TRBV5-1, the J call TRBJ1-2; the D is unclear. The CDR3 spans 14 residues. V gave up 7 bases and J gave up 0 bases, with 13 bases separating them. The V gene's germline CDR1 is SGHRS and CDR2 YFSETQ.